A single sample is the source of the 30 T cell receptor beta chains below, sequenced in a study of blood T cell repertoires in COVID-19. Sequenced by immunoSEQ multiplex PCR; TCRdb stores in-frame clones only, minus some. The table has 120,000 to 150,000 clones, around 83% seen once. The sequencing input was peripheral blood. The receptors stem from a woman aged 60-70 years with acute or convalescent COVID-19.

CDR3 coding DNA: TGTGCCAGCAGCAAAAAGGGGGGGGTCTCCTACGAGCAGTACTTC. This gives the protein CASSKKGGVSYEQYF. This chain connects TRBV11-3 to TRBJ2-7; D is possibly TRBD2 (7 bases). The CDR3 loop spans 15 amino acids. V shed 5 bases and J shed 0 bases, with 14 bases lying between them. Germline V lookup: CDR1 SGHNT, CDR2 YENEEA.

The V and J genes are TRBV4-1 and TRBJ1-3; a weak D match, TRBD1 (6 bases). V lost 4 bases and J 1 base, leaving 11 bases between the germline ends. The CDR3 is 15 amino acids. The germline V gene has CDR1 MGHRA and CDR2 YSYEKL. The CDR3, as DNA: TGCGCCAGCAGCCTAAGGCAGGGGTCTGGAAACACCATATATTTT. It is translated as CASSLRQGSGNTIYF.

The CDR3 bases are TGTGCCAAAGGGACAGCAAAATACGAGCAGTACTTC. Translation: CAKGTAKYEQYF. The V and J genes are TRBV28 and TRBJ2-7; 7 positions match TRBD1. The germline V gene has CDR1 MDHEN and CDR2 SYDVKM. Trimming at V came to 10 bases and at J to 4 bases, leaving 7 bases not matched to a gene. This CDR3 has 12 residues.

The chain links TRBV30 to TRBJ2-2; TRBD2 aligns across 9 bases. CDR1 is GTSNPN and CDR2 is SVGIG in the germline V gene (reference sequence). V gave up 3 bases and J gave up 6 bases; unmatched junction bases: 8. There are 15 residues in the CDR3. DNA of the CDR3: TGTGCCTGGAGGCCCCCGGGACTAGCATCCGGGGAGCTGTTTTTT. Translating gives CAWRPPGLASGELFF.

The chain is built from TRBV3-1 (or the pseudogene TRBV3-2) and TRBJ1-5, with 8 bases lining up with TRBD1. The germline gives CDR1 LGHDT, CDR2 YNNKEL (reference sequence). The CDR3 length is 18 residues. V shed 2 bases and J 1 base; nucleotides not matched to a gene: 10. The CDR3 reads CASSQPDRVRVSNQPQHF. The CDR3 region has the DNA TGTGCCAGCAGCCAACCGGACAGGGTGAGGGTAAGCAATCAGCCCCAGCATTTT.

The rearrangement links TRBV28 to TRBJ2-1; weak D call: TRBD2 (6 bases). This CDR3 has 15 residues. Between the trimmed V and J ends, which lost 4 bases and 6 bases, there was a span of 16 bases. Germline V gene sequence: CDR1 MDHEN, CDR2 SYDVKM. In DNA form, the CDR3 reads TGTGCCAGCAGTTCCACAGCCTCCGGGGGCAATGAGCAGTTCTTC. Its protein is CASSSTASGGNEQFF.

V usage is TRBV11-3 and J usage is TRBJ2-5, with 9 bases that match TRBD2. CDR1 and CDR2 (germline): SGHNT, YENEEA. CDR3 length equals 16 residues. Germline trimming cut 5 bases from V and 3 bases from J; bases unmatched to any gene: 10. CDR3 DNA: TGTGCCAGCAGCGACGGGACTAGCAGATTCGAAGAGACCCAGTACTTC. This gives the protein CASSDGTSRFEETQYF.

The chain couples TRBV18 to TRBJ1-1, with 7 bases aligning to TRBD1. The CDR3 consists of 15 residues. Trimming at V came to 0 bases and at J to 5 bases, leaving 6 bases not matched to a gene. CDR1 is KGHSH, CDR2 LQKENI, per germline. The DNA of the CDR3 is TGTGCCAGCTCACCACCGGGGGGCAGGGGGACTGAAGCTTTCTTT. Translation gives CASSPPGGRGTEAFF.

In this sample, this clone turned up a few times. The same CDR3 can be traced to other DNA sequences in this sample. The chain joins TRBV7-9 to TRBJ1-2; possibly TRBD1 for D (6 bases). The CDR3 length is 13 residues. The germline CDR1 and CDR2 sequences are SEHNR and FQNEAQ (reference sequence). V dropped 4 bases and J dropped 8 bases, with 14 bases sitting between them. The CDR3, as DNA: TGTGCCAGCAGCTCCAGGGGATCGGGGGGCTACACCTTC. As protein: CASSSRGSGGYTF.

Only a few counts were recorded for this clone. The V and J genes are TRBV12-5 and TRBJ1-5, with 9 positions matching TRBD1. V lost 0 bases, J lost 5 bases, and 5 bases stayed unmatched. The CDR3 loop spans 16 amino acids. Germline CDR1 reads LGHNT; CDR2 reads FRNRAP. CDR3 DNA: TGTGCTAGTGGTTTGGTAGAGTGGGACAGGGATCAGCCCCAGCATTTT. It codes for CASGLVEWDRDQPQHF.

This clone has a handful of counts. The genes are TRBV2 and TRBJ1-2; 9 nucleotides match TRBD1. CDR3 size: 17 residues. From germline, CDR1 is SNHLY and CDR2 FYNNEI. J was trimmed by 0 bases and V by 0 bases; bases with no gene match: 5. The CDR3 DNA reads TGTGCCAGCAGTGAAGCTGGGACAGGGTGGGCTAACTATGGCTACACCTTC. Translated: CASSEAGTGWANYGYTF.

This chain uses TRBV19 with TRBJ2-6, with D perhaps TRBD1 (6 bases). Germline CDR1 is LNHDA and CDR2 is SQIVND (reference sequence). The ends were cut back, 5 bases at V and 1 base at J, with 18 bases in the middle. This CDR3 has 18 residues. The DNA of the CDR3 is TGTGCCAGTAGTCCATCACAGGGTAGATTTTCTGGGGCCAACGTCCTGACTTTC. Amino acid sequence: CASSPSQGRFSGANVLTF.

CDR3 sequence reads: CASEGDRTYEQYF. The CDR3 coding sequence is TGCGCCAGCGAAGGGGACAGGACCTACGAGCAGTACTTC. This chain connects TRBV23-1 to TRBJ2-7, with 8 nucleotides matching TRBD1. TRBV23-1 carries the ORF label, with uncertain function. The V gene end was trimmed by 8 bases and the J gene end by 2 bases; junction bases not matched to a gene: 5. The length of the CDR3 is 13 residues.

The chain combines TRBV12-3 or TRBV12-4 with TRBJ2-1, with 8 bases that match TRBD2. With 6 bases clipped from V and 8 bases from J, the junction kept 6 bases outside the gene matches. This CDR3 has 13 amino acids. The CDR3 DNA sequence: TGTGCCAGCAGACGACTAGCGAGAGATGAGCAGTTCTTC. Its protein is CASRRLARDEQFF.

This clone showed up just once. J is TRBJ1-1 and V is TRBV27; D not certain. V shed 0 bases and J shed 3 bases, with 5 bases lying between them. The CDR3 is made up of 13 amino acids. Per the germline V gene, CDR1 is MNHEY and CDR2 is SMNVEV (reference sequence). The CDR3 region is CASSLSGDTEAFF. The DNA for the CDR3 is TGTGCCAGCAGTTTATCGGGAGACACTGAAGCTTTCTTT.

This chain connects TRBV19 to TRBJ1-6, with 7 positions matching TRBD1. The CDR3 runs 18 residues. J was trimmed by 0 bases and V by 3 bases; bases with no gene match: 8. CDR1 and CDR2 from the germline V gene are LNHDA and SQIVND (reference sequence). The CDR3 spells CASSISGTVSSYNSPLHF. As DNA, the CDR3 is TGTGCCAGTAGTATCTCCGGGACAGTGAGCTCCTATAATTCACCCCTCCACTTT. Based on the CDR3 plus reference TRBV19 and TRBJ1-6, the full variable domain is DGGITQSPKYLFRKEGQNVTLSCEQNLNHDAMYWYRQDPGQGLRLIYYSQIVNDFQKGDIAEGYSVSREKKESFPLTVTSAQKNPTAFYLCASSISGTVSSYNSPLHFGNGTRLTVT.

V is TRBV5-1 and J is TRBJ2-7; 7 bases align to TRBD1. This CDR3 has 15 amino acids. After removal of 3 bases from V and 2 bases from J, the junction contained 8 bases not matched to a gene. Germline V CDR1 and CDR2: SGHRS, YFSETQ. The CDR3, as DNA: TGCGCCAGCAGCTCTAGACAGGGAGCCACCTACGAGCAGTACTTC. It codes for CASSSRQGATYEQYF.

This clone has at least ten counts. The chain couples TRBV7-2 to TRBJ1-1; D ambiguous. V lost 5 bases to trimming and J lost 2 bases, with 3 bases between them. This CDR3 has 11 residues. Germline V gene data show CDR1 as SGHTA and CDR2 as FQGNSA. CDR3 nucleotides: TGTGCCAGCAGCGGCAACACTGAAGCTTTCTTT. This sequence encodes CASSGNTEAFF.

The V gene is TRBV10-3, the J gene TRBJ1-2, with D perhaps TRBD1 (6 bases). CDR1 and CDR2 from the germline V gene are ENHRY and SYGVKD. This CDR3 spans 13 amino acids. Deletions cut 7 bases from V and 6 bases from J, with 15 bases between. CDR3 region: CAINQREGDGYTF. For the CDR3, the DNA is TGTGCCATCAACCAGCGGGAGGGGGATGGCTACACCTTC.

The chain couples TRBV6-5 to TRBJ2-5; D may be TRBD2 (6 bases). Germline CDR1 MNHEY, CDR2 SVGAGI. V dropped 6 bases and J dropped 4 bases, with 18 bases sitting between them. CDR3 length: 15 amino acids. The CDR3, as DNA: TGTGCCAGCAGCCGTGGACTGGGAGGAGGAGAGACCCAGTACTTC. Translating it yields CASSRGLGGGETQYF.

The sample holds a few counts of this clone. The chain couples TRBV10-1 to TRBJ2-7; TRBD2 matches 8 bases. Germline V lookup: CDR1 WNHNN, CDR2 SYGVQD (reference sequence). V lost 3 bases, J lost 4 bases, and 5 bases stayed unmatched. The CDR3 is 14 residues long. The CDR3 DNA sequence: TGCGCCAGCAGTGATGGTAGCGGGGCTTACGAGCAGTACTTC. Protein sequence: CASSDGSGAYEQYF.

The chain is built from TRBV29-1 and TRBJ1-2, with 7 bases fitting TRBD1. CDR3 length: 12 residues. The trim removed 7 bases at V and 8 bases at J, leaving 10 bases unmatched. Germline CDR1 is SQVTM and CDR2 is ANQGSEA. CDR3 sequence: CSASGQVEGYTF. The CDR3 nucleotides are TGCAGCGCGTCCGGACAGGTAGAGGGCTACACCTTC. Full variable domain (missing parts from reference TRBV29-1 and TRBJ1-2): SAVISQKPSRDICQRGTSLTIQCQVDSQVTMMFWYRQQPGQSLTLIATANQGSEATYESGFVIDKFPISRPNLTFSTLTVSNMSPEDSSIYLCSASGQVEGYTFGSGTRLTVV.

V and J are TRBV5-4 and TRBJ1-2, with TRBD1 identical over 9 bases. Trimming at V came to 0 bases and at J to 8 bases, leaving 5 bases not matched to a gene. CDR3 length: 14 residues. Germline V gives CDR1 SGHNT, CDR2 YYREEE (reference sequence). CDR3 sequence (DNA): TGTGCCAGCAGCTTGGACAGGGGGCTCAGCGGCTACACCTTC. As protein: CASSLDRGLSGYTF.

The V call is TRBV27, the J call TRBJ1-5; 9 bases align to TRBD1. Losses at the gene ends were 5 bases for V and 4 bases for J; bases not matched to a gene: 3. Germline values: CDR1 MNHEY, CDR2 SMNVEV (reference sequence). The CDR3 extends over 14 amino acids. The CDR3 coding sequence is TGTGCCAGCAGTCCGACAGGGGGTAATCAGCCCCAGCATTTT. Translated, it gives CASSPTGGNQPQHF.

This clone showed up just a few times. The V call is TRBV23-1, the J call TRBJ1-6; 8 positions agree with TRBD1. TRBV23-1 is an ORF; its function is uncertain. The CDR3 contains 15 residues. With V trimmed by 1 base and J by 9 bases, 5 bases remained unmatched. The CDR3 region has the DNA TGCGCCAGCAGTCAATGGCAGGGGGCTGGTTCACCCCTCCACTTT. Translated, it gives CASSQWQGAGSPLHF.

The chain joins TRBV7-8 to TRBJ2-7, with D uncertain. Trimming removed 1 base at V and 1 base at J, with 5 bases between. Germline lookup yields CDR1 SGHVS and CDR2 FQNEAQ. The CDR3 covers 13 residues. CDR3 coding DNA: TGTGCCAGCAGCTTAGGGCGGTCCTACGAGCAGTACTTC. Protein: CASSLGRSYEQYF.

V gene TRBV30 combines with J gene TRBJ1-1; D might be TRBD1 (6 bases). The CDR3 contains 15 residues. Germline V gene data show CDR1 as GTSNPN and CDR2 as SVGIG (reference sequence). V was cut by 5 bases and J by 0 bases, with 16 bases left in between. The DNA of the CDR3 is TGTGCCTGGGCGAACGCAGGGGTTATGAACACTGAAGCTTTCTTT. Residues: CAWANAGVMNTEAFF.

The chain couples TRBV5-1 to TRBJ2-1, with 7 bases aligning to TRBD1. V was clipped by 0 bases and J by 4 bases; unmatched bases: 1. The germline V gene has CDR1 SGHRS and CDR2 YFSETQ. The CDR3 has 14 amino acids. CDR3: CASSLGDRYNEQFF. The CDR3 nucleotides are TGCGCCAGCAGCTTGGGGGACAGATACAATGAGCAGTTCTTC.

A few counts support this clone. The chain has TRBV6-6 and TRBJ2-1; 7 bases are a match to TRBD2. V lost 4 bases and J lost 5; bases outside the gene matches: 2. CDR1 MNHNY and CDR2 SVGAGI come from the germline V gene (reference sequence). This CDR3 is built from 13 residues. The chain's CDR3 is CASSSGGDNEQFF. The CDR3 DNA sequence: TGTGCCAGCAGTTCTGGGGGGGACAATGAGCAGTTCTTC.

J is TRBJ1-5 and V is TRBV7-2; TRBD1 matches at 7 bases. After removal of 1 base from V and 0 bases from J, the junction contained 3 bases not matched to a gene. This CDR3 contains 16 residues. Germline V gene lookup returns CDR1 SGHTA and CDR2 FQGNSA. CDR3: CASSLGTGLSNQPQHF. The CDR3 DNA is TGTGCCAGCAGCTTAGGGACAGGACTTAGCAATCAGCCCCAGCATTTT. Drawing the rest from reference TRBV7-2 and TRBJ1-5, the complete variable domain is GAGVSQSPSNKVTEKGKDVELRCDPISGHTALYWYRQSLGQGLEFLIYFQGNSAPDKSGLPSDRFSAERTGGSVSTLTIQRTQQEDSAVYLCASSLGTGLSNQPQHFGDGTRLSIL.